A selection of T cell receptor beta chains follows, all from one sample in a study of control samples from healthy donors and cancer patients. Repertoires were generated with immunoSEQ multiplex PCR, while TCRdb's copy carries only in-frame clones and drops some. The sample lists 90,000 to 100,000 clones, roughly 82% occurring once. Input material: blood. These receptor sequences come from a man between 60 and 75 years old in good health. Both conserved end residues are part of each CDR3. The D gene is left open where the match is weak. Size is omitted from some rows. Given values are once, few, many or a class for expanded clones.

v_call	j_call	d_call	clone_size	cdr3_nt	cdr3_aa
TRBV27	TRBJ2-3	TRBD1	.	TGTGCCAGCAGTTTGGCAGGGGGCGGAGGGAATACGCAGTATTTT	CASSLAGGGGNTQYF
TRBV7-6	TRBJ2-2	TRBD1	once	TGTGCCAGCAGCCGTGGGACAGGGAACACCGGGGAGCTGTTTTTT	CASSRGTGNTGELFF
TRBV28	TRBJ2-1	TRBD2	.	TGTGCCAGCAGTCCTTCTAGCGGGAGGAACGATGAGCAGTTCTTC	CASSPSSGRNDEQFF
TRBV30	TRBJ2-1	.	.	TGTGCCTGGAGCCTGACAGAGGGCGATGAGCAGTTCTTC	CAWSLTEGDEQFF
TRBV28	TRBJ2-2	.	.	TGTGCCAGCGGCCCCGGGACCCTCATAGGGGGGGAGCTGTTTTTT	CASGPGTLIGGELFF
TRBV7-9	TRBJ2-2	TRBD2	.	TGTGCCAGCAGCCCGCGACTAGCGCGCAACACCGGGGAGCTGTTTTTT	CASSPRLARNTGELFF
TRBV11-2	TRBJ1-1	.	.	TGTGCCAGCAGCTTAGAGTCTCAGGGCCGCGCTTTCTTT	CASSLESQGRAFF
TRBV2	TRBJ2-5	TRBD2	.	TGTGCCAGCAGTGCGGGGGGGGAAGAGACCCAGTACTTC	CASSAGGEETQYF
TRBV5-6	TRBJ1-1	.	.	TGTGCCAGCAGCCCATGGGGGGGCAGAATGAACACTGAAGCTTTCTTT	CASSPWGGRMNTEAFF
TRBV7-9	TRBJ2-7	.	.	TGTGCCAGCAGCTTAGGGGCAGGGGGGGAGTCCTACGAGCAGTACTTC	CASSLGAGGESYEQYF
TRBV7-3	TRBJ2-3	.	.	TGTGCCAGCAGCTTAATCACAGGGAGCACAGATACGCAGTATTTT	CASSLITGSTDTQYF
TRBV19	TRBJ2-5	.	.	TGTGCCAGTAGTTCTTCCGGTAGGGAGACCCAGTACTTC	CASSSSGRETQYF
TRBV3-1/TRBV3-2	TRBJ1-6	.	.	TGTGCCAGCAGCCAAGAAGGGTCACCCCTCCACTTT	CASSQEGSPLHF
TRBV30	TRBJ1-3	TRBD1	.	TGTGCCTGGAGTCGGGGACAGAGCTCTGGAAACACCATATATTTT	CAWSRGQSSGNTIYF
TRBV14	TRBJ2-1	.	few	TGTGCCAGCGATCCCCTTCGGGGGCGGCAGTTCTTC	CASDPLRGRQFF
TRBV20-1	TRBJ2-7	.	.	TGCAGTGCTAGTGGAGGGGGGTACGAGCAGTACTTC	CSASGGGYEQYF
TRBV15	TRBJ1-1	.	.	TGTGCCACCAGCAGAGAGTTTCGGGGGGCGGACACTGAAGCTTTCTTT	CATSREFRGADTEAFF
TRBV27	TRBJ2-7	TRBD1	.	TGTGCCAGCAGTTCAACTTGGGACAGCTACGAGCAGTACTTC	CASSSTWDSYEQYF
TRBV4-1	TRBJ2-4	TRBD2	.	TGCGCCAGCAGCCAGAGGGGGGGACTAGCGGGGTCCAAAAACATTCAGTACTTC	CASSQRGGLAGSKNIQYF
TRBV11-2	TRBJ2-1	.	.	TGTGCCAGCAGCCTTACCGGGGGTGAGCAGTTCTTC	CASSLTGGEQFF
TRBV9	TRBJ1-3	.	.	TGTGCCAGCAGCGTAGATAGCTCTGGAAACACCATATATTTT	CASSVDSSGNTIYF
TRBV28	TRBJ1-2	.	.	TGTGCCAGCAGTTCCCCAGGGGATGGCTACACCTTC	CASSSPGDGYTF
TRBV11-2	TRBJ1-4	TRBD1	.	TGTGCCAGCAGCTTAGATTTGGGACAGGGGTCAACTAATGAAAAACTGTTTTTT	CASSLDLGQGSTNEKLFF
TRBV14	TRBJ2-7	.	.	TGTGCCAGCAGCGCCTTTAGCTACGAGCAGTACTTC	CASSAFSYEQYF
TRBV3-1/TRBV3-2	TRBJ1-1	.	once	TGTGCCAGCAGCCAAGAGTACCGATCCACTGAAGCTTTCTTT	CASSQEYRSTEAFF
TRBV14	TRBJ1-6	TRBD1	.	TGTGCCAGCAGCCTCGGGACAGCTAATTCACCCCTCCACTTT	CASSLGTANSPLHF